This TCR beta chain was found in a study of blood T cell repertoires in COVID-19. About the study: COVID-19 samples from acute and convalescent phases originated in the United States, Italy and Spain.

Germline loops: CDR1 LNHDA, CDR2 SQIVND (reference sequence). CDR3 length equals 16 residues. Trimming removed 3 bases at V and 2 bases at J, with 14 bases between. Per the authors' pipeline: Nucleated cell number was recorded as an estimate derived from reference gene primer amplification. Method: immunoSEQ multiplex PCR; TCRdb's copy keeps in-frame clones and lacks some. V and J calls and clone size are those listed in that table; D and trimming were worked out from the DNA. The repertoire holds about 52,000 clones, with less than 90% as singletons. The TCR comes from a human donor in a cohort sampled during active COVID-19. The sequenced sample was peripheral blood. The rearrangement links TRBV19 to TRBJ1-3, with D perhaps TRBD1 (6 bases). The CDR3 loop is CASSIGTGTTGNTIYF. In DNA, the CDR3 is TGTGCCAGTAGTATTGGTACTGGGACAACTGGAAACACCATATATTTT.